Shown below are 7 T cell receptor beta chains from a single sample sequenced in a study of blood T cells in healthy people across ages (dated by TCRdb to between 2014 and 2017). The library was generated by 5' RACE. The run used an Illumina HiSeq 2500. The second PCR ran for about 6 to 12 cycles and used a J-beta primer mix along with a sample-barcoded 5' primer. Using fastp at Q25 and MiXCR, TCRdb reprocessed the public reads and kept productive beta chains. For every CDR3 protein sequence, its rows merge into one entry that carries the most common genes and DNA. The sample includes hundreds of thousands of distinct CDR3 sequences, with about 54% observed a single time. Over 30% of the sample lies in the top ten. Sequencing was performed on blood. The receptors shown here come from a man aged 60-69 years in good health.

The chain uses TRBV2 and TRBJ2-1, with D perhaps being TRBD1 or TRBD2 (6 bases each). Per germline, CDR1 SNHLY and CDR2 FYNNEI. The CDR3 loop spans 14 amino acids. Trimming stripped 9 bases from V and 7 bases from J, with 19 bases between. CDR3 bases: TGTGCCAGAGGGGGGCCCTTCGGAGGGAATGAGCAGTTCTTC. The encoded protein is CARGGPFGGNEQFF.

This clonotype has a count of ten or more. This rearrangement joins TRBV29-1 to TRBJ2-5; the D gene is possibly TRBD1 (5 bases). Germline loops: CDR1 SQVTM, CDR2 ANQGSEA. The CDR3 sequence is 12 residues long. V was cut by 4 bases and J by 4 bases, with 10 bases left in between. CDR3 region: CSVVFRAETQYF. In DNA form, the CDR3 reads TGCAGCGTTGTGTTCAGGGCAGAGACCCAGTACTTC.

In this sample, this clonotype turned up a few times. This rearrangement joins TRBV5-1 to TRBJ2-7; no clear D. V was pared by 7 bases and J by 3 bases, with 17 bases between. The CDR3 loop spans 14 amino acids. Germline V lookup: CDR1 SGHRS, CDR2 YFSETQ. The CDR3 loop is CASGPGDSVYEQYF. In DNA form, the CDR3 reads TGCGCCAGCGGCCCTGGGGATTCCGTCTACGAGCAGTACTTC.

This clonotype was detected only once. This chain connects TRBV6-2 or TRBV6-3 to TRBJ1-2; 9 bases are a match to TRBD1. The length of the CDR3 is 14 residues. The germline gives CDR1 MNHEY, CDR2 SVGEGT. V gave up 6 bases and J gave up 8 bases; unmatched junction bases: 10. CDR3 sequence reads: CASSRPGTGKGYTF. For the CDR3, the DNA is TGTGCCAGCAGCAGACCCGGGACAGGGAAAGGCTACACCTTC.

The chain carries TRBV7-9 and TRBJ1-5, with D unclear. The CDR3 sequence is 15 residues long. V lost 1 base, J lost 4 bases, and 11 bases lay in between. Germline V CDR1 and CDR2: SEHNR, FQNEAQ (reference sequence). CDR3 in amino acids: CASSLVGVQNQPQHF. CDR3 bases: TGTGCCAGCAGCTTAGTCGGGGTGCAGAATCAGCCCCAGCATTTT.

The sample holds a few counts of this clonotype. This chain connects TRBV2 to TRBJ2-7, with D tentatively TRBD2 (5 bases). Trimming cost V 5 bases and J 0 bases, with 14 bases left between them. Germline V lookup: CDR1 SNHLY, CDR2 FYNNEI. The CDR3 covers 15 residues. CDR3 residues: CASSYREKSSYEQYF. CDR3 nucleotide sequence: TGTGCCAGCAGTTACCGGGAAAAAAGCTCCTACGAGCAGTACTTC.

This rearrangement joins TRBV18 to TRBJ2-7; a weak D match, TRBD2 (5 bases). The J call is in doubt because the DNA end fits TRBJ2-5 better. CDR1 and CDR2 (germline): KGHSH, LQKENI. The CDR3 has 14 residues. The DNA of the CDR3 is TGTGCCAGCTCACCGGGTCTAGCAAAAGAGACCCAGTACTTC. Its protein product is CASSPGLAKETQYF.